This passage covers 9 T cell receptor beta chains from one sample sequenced in a study of cytomegalovirus exposure and HLA in healthy donors. Amplification used 60 Vbeta primers and 13 Jbeta primers. Measured with immunoSEQ multiplex PCR; TCRdb has only the in-frame clones, and not every one. The table records approximately 44,000 clones, roughly 87% of them present only once. Sequencing input: PBMCs. All receptors come from a woman aged 35 to 49 in good health and CMV-seropositive.

The CDR3 DNA sequence: TGTGCCAGCAGCTTGGAACAAGGGGCTGGAAACACCATATATTTT. It encodes CASSLEQGAGNTIYF. The chain employs TRBV5-4 and TRBJ1-3; D might be TRBD1 (5 bases). V shed 0 bases and J shed 2 bases, with 9 bases lying between them. Germline V gene sequence: CDR1 SGHNT, CDR2 YYREEE (reference sequence). The length of the CDR3 is 15 residues.

The rearrangement links TRBV28 to TRBJ2-2, with 11 bases fitting TRBD2. The V gene's germline CDR1 is MDHEN and CDR2 SYDVKM. The V segment lost 5 bases and the J segment 5 bases; nucleotides outside the gene matches: 4. This CDR3 comprises 15 residues. The CDR3, as DNA: TGTGCCAGCAGTACTAGCGGGAGACGGACCGGGGAGCTGTTTTTT. Amino acid sequence: CASSTSGRRTGELFF.

CDR3 protein: CASSVAQRGSGNTIYF. CDR3 in DNA: TGTGCCAGCAGCGTAGCTCAACGAGGCTCTGGAAACACCATATATTTT. The V gene is TRBV9, the J gene TRBJ1-3; D uncertain. In germline, CDR1 is SGDLS, CDR2 YYNGEE. The CDR3 is made up of 16 amino acids. V was shortened by 0 bases and J by 0 bases, with 10 bases between the two germline ends. The full variable domain, with the rest looked up from reference TRBV9 and TRBJ1-3, is DSGVTQTPKHLITATGQRVTLRCSPRSGDLSVYWYQQSLDQGLQFLIQYYNGEERAKGNILERFSAQQFPDLHSELNLSSLELGDSALYFCASSVAQRGSGNTIYFGEGSWLTVV.

This chain uses TRBV19 with TRBJ2-5; TRBD2 matches 12 bases. J was trimmed by 5 bases and V by 4 bases; bases with no gene match: 14. This CDR3 contains 18 residues. Germline CDR1 LNHDA, CDR2 SQIVND (reference sequence). The CDR3 is CASSRRTSGIGLAETQYF. CDR3 sequence (DNA): TGTGCCAGTAGTAGGAGGACTAGCGGGATTGGATTGGCGGAGACCCAGTACTTC.

The chain recombines TRBV10-3 with TRBJ2-7, with 9 nucleotides matching TRBD1. The CDR3 has 13 residues. CDR1 is ENHRY and CDR2 is SYGVKD in the germline V gene. V was pared by 8 bases and J by 3 bases, with 5 bases of the junction left unmatched. The CDR3 DNA follows: TGTGCCATCGGCTGGACAGGGGACTACGAGCAGTACTTC. Residues: CAIGWTGDYEQYF.

This clone was counted between two and nine times. Written as DNA, the CDR3 is TGCGCCAGCAGCCAAGAAGGTCCCGGGGGGATGATAGCCCTCCACTTT. This sequence encodes CASSQEGPGGMIALHF. The rearrangement links TRBV4-1 to TRBJ1-6; maybe TRBD1 (5 bases). The CDR3 has 16 amino acids. Germline V gives CDR1 MGHRA, CDR2 YSYEKL. V was clipped by 0 bases and J by 14 bases, with 20 bases between them.

V gene TRBV18 combines with J gene TRBJ2-7, with D possibly matching TRBD2 (6 bases). There are 15 residues in the CDR3. Germline CDR1 is KGHSH and CDR2 is LQKENI. Trimming removed 5 bases at V and 2 bases at J, with 16 bases between. DNA of the CDR3: TGTGCCAGCTCATCTCCGGGGACTGCCACCTACGAGCAGTACTTC. Amino acids: CASSSPGTATYEQYF.

The rearrangement links TRBV5-6 to TRBJ2-7; TRBD1 agrees at 7 bases. CDR1 and CDR2 from the germline V gene are SGHDT and YYEEEE. The junction had 8 bases not matched to a gene; V was cut back by 6 bases and J by 2 bases. The CDR3 covers 14 residues. CDR3 in DNA: TGTGCCAGCAACCCCAACAGGGGCACCTACGAGCAGTACTTC. Translating gives CASNPNRGTYEQYF.

The chain links TRBV2 to TRBJ1-1; a possible D gene is TRBD1 (5 bases). Germline V gene data show CDR1 as SNHLY and CDR2 as FYNNEI. V was pared by 7 bases and J by 1 base, with 10 bases between. The CDR3 is made up of 13 amino acids. This CDR3 is CASNLQGNTEAFF. CDR3 nucleotide sequence: TGTGCCAGCAACCTCCAGGGGAACACTGAAGCTTTCTTT.